The 20 T cell receptor beta chains below were found in one sample sequenced in a study of shared clonotypes between healthy human individuals. The repertoire was sequenced with immunoSEQ multiplex PCR; TCRdb's copy has only in-frame clones and lacks some. The sample consists of 2,100,000 or so clones, 90% to 96% of them appearing once. Sequenced: naive CD4+ T cells sorted from blood. Subset described: CD45RA+ positively selected. The receptors come from a man between 18 and 29 years old in good health.

This chain links TRBV5-5 with TRBJ1-1, with D perhaps TRBD1 (6 bases). The germline gives CDR1 SGHKS, CDR2 YYEKEE (reference sequence). The CDR3 sequence is 14 residues long. The V and J ends lost 3 bases and 1 base respectively, with 10 bases between them. The CDR3 coding sequence is TGTGCCAGCAGCTCCGTAGGGGGGAACACTGAAGCTTTCTTT. The encoded protein is CASSSVGGNTEAFF.

Remarks on this clone: Germline is not matched at one junction end, which may reflect a read error. J is TRBJ2-7 and V is TRBV7-7; D gene uncertain. Per the germline V gene, CDR1 is SSHAT and CDR2 is FNYEAQ (reference sequence). The CDR3 loop spans 16 amino acids. The CDR3, as DNA: TGTGCTAGCAGCTTACTCTGTAATACGGCGGCCTCCGAGCAGTACTTC. Translating it yields CASSLLCNTAASEQYF.

The chain employs TRBV5-1 and TRBJ2-5, with 9 bases identical to TRBD2. V dropped 0 bases and J dropped 4; count of bases not matched to a gene: 7. This CDR3 spans 16 amino acids. Germline V gene sequence: CDR1 SGHRS, CDR2 YFSETQ. CDR3 sequence reads: CASSLAPSGTTETQYF. As DNA, the CDR3 is TGCGCCAGCAGCTTGGCCCCTAGCGGGACCACAGAGACCCAGTACTTC.

The chain links TRBV27 to TRBJ2-2; no clear D. The ends were cut back, 5 bases at V and 2 bases at J, with 9 bases in the middle. In germline, CDR1 is MNHEY, CDR2 SMNVEV (reference sequence). The CDR3 consists of 14 residues. The CDR3 region has the DNA TGTGCCAGCAGTCCCCGACGCAACACCGGGGAGCTGTTTTTT. Translating gives CASSPRRNTGELFF.

Details on this clone: The same CDR3 arises from other DNA sequences in this sample as well. The V gene is TRBV10-3, the J gene TRBJ2-7; D is unclear. Trimming stripped 2 bases from V and 5 bases from J, with 4 bases between. This CDR3 spans 11 amino acids. Germline loops: CDR1 ENHRY, CDR2 SYGVKD. CDR3 loop: CAISESHEQYF. CDR3 nucleotide sequence: TGTGCCATCAGTGAGAGCCACGAGCAGTACTTC.

The table lists this clone with a count of one. V is TRBV30 and J is TRBJ1-3; D might be TRBD1 (5 bases). V gave up 5 bases and J gave up 0 bases, with 17 bases separating them. The CDR3 sequence is 16 residues long. The germline gives CDR1 GTSNPN, CDR2 SVGIG (reference sequence). The CDR3 DNA reads as TGTGCCTGGCGCGGGAGGGGAGGGACCTCTGGAAACACCATATATTTT. It is translated as CAWRGRGGTSGNTIYF.

The CDR3 is CASSLVQAVGYGYTF. CDR3 coding DNA: TGTGCCAGCAGCTTAGTACAGGCTGTCGGGTATGGCTACACCTTC. The chain joins TRBV7-2 to TRBJ1-2; perhaps TRBD1 as D (5 bases). CDR1 SGHTA and CDR2 FQGNSA come from the germline V gene. The CDR3 spans 15 residues. V lost 1 base to trimming and J lost 5 bases, with 14 bases between them.

CDR3 DNA: TGTGCCAGCTCACTGTCCTCCGGGACTAGCGGCAACGAGCAGTACTTC. This gives the protein CASSLSSGTSGNEQYF. The chain uses TRBV18 and TRBJ2-7, with 11 bases lining up with TRBD2. The CDR3 sequence is 16 residues long. J was trimmed by 5 bases and V by 4 bases; bases with no gene match: 10. The germline CDR1 and CDR2 sequences are KGHSH and LQKENI.

A single count supports this clone. The genes are TRBV14 and TRBJ2-5, with TRBD1 matching over 9 bases. The CDR3 has 14 residues. V trimming: 4 bases; J trimming: 5 bases; junction bases outside the gene matches: 5. Germline V gives CDR1 SGHDN, CDR2 FVKESK. CDR3 DNA sequence: TGTGCCAGCAGCCTTACAGGGGGCCGGGAGACCCAGTACTTC. Residues: CASSLTGGRETQYF. Full variable domain (outside the CDR3, taken from reference TRBV14 and TRBJ2-5): EAGVTQFPSHSVIEKGQTVTLRCDPISGHDNLYWYRRVMGKEIKFLLHFVKESKQDESGMPNNRFLAERTGGTYSTLKVQPAELEDSGVYFCASSLTGGRETQYFGPGTRLLVL.

The chain links TRBV9 to TRBJ1-6; no clear D gene. Trimming cost V 0 bases and J 10 bases, with 11 bases left between them. The germline CDR1 and CDR2 sequences are SGDLS and YYNGEE. The CDR3 contains 14 residues. This chain's CDR3 is CASSVDGSFSPLHF. In DNA form, the CDR3 reads TGTGCCAGCAGCGTAGACGGCTCGTTCTCACCCCTCCACTTT.

The chain uses TRBV5-1 and TRBJ2-1; maybe TRBD2 (7 bases). CDR3 length equals 16 residues. V was cut by 3 bases and J by 5 bases, with 18 bases left in between. Germline loops: CDR1 SGHRS, CDR2 YFSETQ. The CDR3 loop reads CASSSRLGGAHNEQFF. The DNA of the CDR3 is TGCGCCAGCAGCTCTAGATTGGGGGGGGCCCACAATGAGCAGTTCTTC.

The genes are TRBV5-3 and TRBJ2-4; TRBD2 matches at 14 bases. TRBV5-3 is sorted into the ORF group, with uncertain function. The CDR3 is made up of 17 amino acids. V trimming: 7 bases; J trimming: 0 bases; junction bases outside the gene matches: 6. CDR3 nucleotides: TGTGCCAGACTCCGACTAGCGGGAGGGGTAGCCAAAAACATTCAGTACTTC. It yields the protein CARLRLAGGVAKNIQYF.

The rearrangement uses TRBV5-4 and TRBJ2-6, with D possibly TRBD1 on 5 matching bases. The V end was cut by 3 bases, the J end by 0 bases, with 16 bases between. CDR3 size: 18 residues. Germline loops: CDR1 SGHNT, CDR2 YYREEE (reference sequence). CDR3 amino acids: CASSSYRNTPSGANVLTF. For the CDR3, the DNA is TGTGCCAGCAGCTCTTACAGGAATACCCCCTCTGGGGCCAACGTCCTGACTTTC.

The CDR3 region is CSTWTSGRAEEEQFF. DNA for the CDR3: TGCAGCACCTGGACTAGCGGGAGGGCCGAGGAAGAGCAGTTCTTC. The chain uses TRBV29-1 and TRBJ2-1; 15 positions agree with TRBD2. Germline V gene sequence: CDR1 SQVTM, CDR2 ANQGSEA. The CDR3 runs 15 residues. Germline trimming cut 8 bases from V and 10 bases from J; bases unmatched to any gene: 12.

The chain combines TRBV5-1 with TRBJ2-2; the D is unclear. CDR1 and CDR2 from the germline V gene are SGHRS and YFSETQ. The V and J ends lost 6 bases and 5 bases respectively, with 14 bases between them. The CDR3 spans 14 residues. CDR3 amino acids: CASNSESGTGELFF. CDR3 DNA: TGCGCCAGCAACAGCGAAAGTGGGACCGGGGAGCTGTTTTTT.

This clone was seen a few times. The gene calls are TRBV27 and TRBJ2-7; 8 bases line up with TRBD1. The CDR3 consists of 13 residues. Germline CDR1 MNHEY, CDR2 SMNVEV (reference sequence). V lost 3 bases, J lost 10 bases, and 8 bases stayed unmatched. The CDR3 nucleotides read TGTGCCAGCAGTTTGCGGGGACAGGATCGTCAGTACTTC. Its translation is CASSLRGQDRQYF.

V usage is TRBV5-1 and J usage is TRBJ1-3, with D maybe TRBD1 (6 bases). Germline V gene lookup returns CDR1 SGHRS and CDR2 YFSETQ. V lost 6 bases, J lost 2 bases, and 12 bases lay in between. CDR3 length equals 14 residues. The CDR3 loop reads CASMAQGAGNTIYF. Here the CDR3 DNA reads TGCGCCAGCATGGCACAGGGAGCTGGAAACACCATATATTTT. The variable domain in full, completed from reference TRBV5-1 and TRBJ1-3, reads KAGVTQTPRYLIKTRGQQVTLSCSPISGHRSVSWYQQTPGQGLQFLFEYFSETQRNKGNFPGRFSGRQFSNSRSEMNVSTLELGDSALYLCASMAQGAGNTIYFGEGSWLTVV.

The genes are TRBV27 and TRBJ2-1, with D possibly matching TRBD2 (5 bases). Germline V CDR1 and CDR2: MNHEY, SMNVEV (reference sequence). The V end was cut by 2 bases, the J end by 3 bases, with 17 bases between. The CDR3 spans 17 residues. The CDR3 sequence: CASSLRSGLSFYNEQFF. The CDR3 nucleotides read TGTGCCAGCAGTTTACGCTCCGGACTGTCATTCTACAATGAGCAGTTCTTC.

Note on this clone: Other DNA sequences in this sample translate to the same CDR3. This rearrangement joins TRBV5-1 to TRBJ2-2; D uncertain. The V end was cut by 0 bases, the J end by 2 bases, with 5 bases between. There are 14 residues in the CDR3. Germline values: CDR1 SGHRS, CDR2 YFSETQ. The CDR3 spells CASSLASNTGELFF. CDR3 nucleotide sequence: TGCGCCAGCAGCTTGGCCAGCAACACCGGGGAGCTGTTTTTT.

The CDR3 DNA sequence: TGTGCCAGCACCGCCGGGACTAGCGGGGTGAATGAGCAGTTCTTC. Translated, it gives CASTAGTSGVNEQFF. This chain joins TRBV2 and TRBJ2-1, with TRBD2 matching 13 bases. The V gene end was trimmed by 7 bases and the J gene end by 7 bases; junction bases not matched to a gene: 7. The CDR3 is 15 amino acids. CDR1 is SNHLY, CDR2 FYNNEI, per germline.